Listed below are T cell receptor beta chains from one sample, sequenced in a study of blood T cell repertoires in COVID-19. Some clones are missing from TCRdb's copy, which holds only in-frame ones; the method was immunoSEQ multiplex PCR. The sample has approximately 66,000 clones, approximately 86% seen once; the top ten hold roughly 6.9%. Material for sequencing was peripheral blood. The source is a man aged 45-60 years with active COVID-19. The conserved cysteine and the conserved F or W are not part of the CDR3 here. The order of the fields is V gene, J gene, CDR3 protein.

V gene: TRBV27
J gene: TRBJ1-2
CDR3 protein: ASSIRGIGYGYT

V gene: TRBV3-1/TRBV3-2
J gene: TRBJ2-1
CDR3 protein: ASSQIAGENEQF

V gene: TRBV9
J gene: TRBJ1-1
CDR3 protein: ASSPPGDTEAF

V gene: TRBV6-6
J gene: TRBJ2-2
CDR3 protein: ASSYYAGVGGELF

V gene: TRBV24-1
J gene: TRBJ2-1
CDR3 protein: ATTNPGLNEQF

V gene: TRBV5-1
J gene: TRBJ2-7
CDR3 protein: ASSLAWGVSYEQY

V gene: TRBV19
J gene: TRBJ1-5
CDR3 protein: ASRSQGYNQPQH

V gene: TRBV3-1/TRBV3-2
J gene: TRBJ2-3
CDR3 protein: ASSPRSSGRTDTQY

V gene: TRBV2
J gene: TRBJ1-3
CDR3 protein: ASSEARVGGNTIY

V gene: TRBV27
J gene: TRBJ2-1
CDR3 protein: ASSPQIHNEQF

V gene: TRBV24-1
J gene: TRBJ1-5
CDR3 protein: ATSAGGSNQPQH

V gene: TRBV19
J gene: TRBJ2-7
CDR3 protein: ASSIGTGTYEQY

V gene: TRBV2
J gene: TRBJ2-3
CDR3 protein: ASSAAGVNTDTQY

V gene: TRBV7-3
J gene: TRBJ2-5
CDR3 protein: ARDGTGNPQETQY

V gene: TRBV6-4
J gene: TRBJ1-6
CDR3 protein: ASRQGINYNSPLH

V gene: TRBV7-9
J gene: TRBJ1-3
CDR3 protein: ASSLAAGAGNTIY

V gene: TRBV11-2
J gene: TRBJ1-2
CDR3 protein: ASSPRLVFPYGYT

V gene: TRBV4-2
J gene: TRBJ2-1
CDR3 protein: ASSQVQEDYNEQF

V gene: TRBV6-4
J gene: TRBJ2-5
CDR3 protein: ASSDTAETQY

V gene: TRBV5-1
J gene: TRBJ2-6
CDR3 protein: ASSLESRGANVLT

V gene: TRBV12-3/TRBV12-4
J gene: TRBJ2-1
CDR3 protein: ASTTSGRQF

V gene: TRBV11-3
J gene: TRBJ1-1
CDR3 protein: ASSLEPLGDRAEAF

V gene: TRBV7-9
J gene: TRBJ1-2
CDR3 protein: ASSAQQGNGYT

V gene: TRBV6-5
J gene: TRBJ1-4
CDR3 protein: ASSSRGAAEKLF

V gene: TRBV11-3
J gene: TRBJ2-2
CDR3 protein: ASSLDQGLAGDTGELF

V gene: TRBV10-2
J gene: TRBJ1-1
CDR3 protein: ASKGATTEAF

V gene: TRBV5-4
J gene: TRBJ1-2
CDR3 protein: ASSLPGRGQDGYT

V gene: TRBV5-1
J gene: TRBJ2-3
CDR3 protein: ASSPARGSTDTQY

V gene: TRBV29-1
J gene: TRBJ2-5
CDR3 protein: SVRLRGVQETQY

V gene: TRBV11-2
J gene: TRBJ2-7
CDR3 protein: ASSLAPTYEQY

V gene: TRBV10-3
J gene: TRBJ2-5
CDR3 protein: AISEVASGGQETQY

V gene: TRBV19
J gene: TRBJ2-5
CDR3 protein: ASSNRWTSGGLTQETQY

V gene: TRBV7-2
J gene: TRBJ1-1
CDR3 protein: ASSIARGIGTEAF

V gene: TRBV7-8
J gene: TRBJ1-2
CDR3 protein: ASSLADLRGYT

V gene: TRBV24-1
J gene: TRBJ2-2
CDR3 protein: ATSDFGRDTGELF

V gene: TRBV3-1/TRBV3-2
J gene: TRBJ2-1
CDR3 protein: ASSQVGAGRNNEQF

V gene: TRBV3-1/TRBV3-2
J gene: TRBJ1-5
CDR3 protein: ASSQGYDQPQH

V gene: TRBV7-2
J gene: TRBJ1-4
CDR3 protein: ASSFSGREATNEKLF

V gene: TRBV7-8
J gene: TRBJ1-1
CDR3 protein: ASSSGGDSRWGAF

V gene: TRBV7-8
J gene: TRBJ2-7
CDR3 protein: ASSLRTGTSYEQY

V gene: TRBV6-5
J gene: TRBJ1-3
CDR3 protein: ASSRREVLNTIY

V gene: TRBV30
J gene: TRBJ2-5
CDR3 protein: AWSMGTAETQY

V gene: TRBV19
J gene: TRBJ2-2
CDR3 protein: ASSIDLSAANTGELF

V gene: TRBV4-1
J gene: TRBJ2-7
CDR3 protein: ASSQEYSLYEQY

V gene: TRBV27
J gene: TRBJ1-4
CDR3 protein: ASSGTGGPNEKLF